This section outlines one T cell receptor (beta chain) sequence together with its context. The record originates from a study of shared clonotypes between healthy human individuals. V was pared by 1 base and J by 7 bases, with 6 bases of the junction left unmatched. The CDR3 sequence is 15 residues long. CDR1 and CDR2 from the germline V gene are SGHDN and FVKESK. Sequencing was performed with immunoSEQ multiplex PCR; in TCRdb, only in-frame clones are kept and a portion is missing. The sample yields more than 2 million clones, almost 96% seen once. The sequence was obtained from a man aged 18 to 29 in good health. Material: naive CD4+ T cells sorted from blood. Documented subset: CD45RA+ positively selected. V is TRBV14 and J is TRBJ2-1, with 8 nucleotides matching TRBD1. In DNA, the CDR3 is TGTGCCAGCAGCCAAGGGGACAGGAGGTTAAATGAGCAGTTCTTC. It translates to CASSQGDRRLNEQFF. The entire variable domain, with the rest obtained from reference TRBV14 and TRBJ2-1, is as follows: EAGVTQFPSHSVIEKGQTVTLRCDPISGHDNLYWYRRVMGKEIKFLLHFVKESKQDESGMPNNRFLAERTGGTYSTLKVQPAELEDSGVYFCASSQGDRRLNEQFFGPGTRLTVL.